The TCR beta chain under discussion was sequenced for a study of blood T cell repertoires in COVID-19. Study details: Acute-phase and convalescent COVID-19 samples originated in the United States, Italy and Spain. T cells, B-cell-depleted T cells, or PBMCs provided the cDNA or gDNA that served as material.

In the authors' methods: Cell counts per sample came from amplifying reference gene primers. Assay: immunoSEQ multiplex PCR; the TCRdb copy retains only in-frame clones and omits some. That table gives V, J and clone size, and the DNA gave D and trimming. This sample has fewer than 400,000 clones, with about nine tenths found just once. Trimming removed 5 bases at V and 2 bases at J, with 12 bases between. This CDR3 spans 14 amino acids. CDR1 GTSNPN and CDR2 SVGIG come from the germline V gene (reference sequence). Sequencing used peripheral blood. The rearrangement joins TRBV30 to TRBJ2-2; D is ambiguous. The sequence was obtained from a woman between 25 and 40 years old with COVID-19, enrolled during active disease. CDR3 protein: CAWGKEINTGELFF. The CDR3 nucleotides read TGTGCCTGGGGGAAAGAGATCAACACCGGGGAGCTGTTTTTT.